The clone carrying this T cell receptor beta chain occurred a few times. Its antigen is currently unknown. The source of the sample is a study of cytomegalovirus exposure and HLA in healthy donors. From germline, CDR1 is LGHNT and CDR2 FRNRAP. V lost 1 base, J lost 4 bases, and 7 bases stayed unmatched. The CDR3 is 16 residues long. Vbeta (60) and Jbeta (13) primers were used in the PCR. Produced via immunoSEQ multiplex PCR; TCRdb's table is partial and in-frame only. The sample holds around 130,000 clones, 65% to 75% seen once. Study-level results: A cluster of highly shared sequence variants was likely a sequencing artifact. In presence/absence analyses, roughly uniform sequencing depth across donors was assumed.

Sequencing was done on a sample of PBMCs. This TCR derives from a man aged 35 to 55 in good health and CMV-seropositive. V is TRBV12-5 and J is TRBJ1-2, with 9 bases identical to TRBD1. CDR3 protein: CASGLDETGGPYGYTF. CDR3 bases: TGTGCTAGTGGTTTGGACGAAACAGGGGGCCCCTATGGCTACACCTTC. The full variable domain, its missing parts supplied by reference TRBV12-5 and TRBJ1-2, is DARVTQTPRHKVTEMGQEVTMRCQPILGHNTVFWYRQTMMQGLELLAYFRNRAPLDDSGMPKDRFSAEMPDATLATLKIQPSEPRDSAVYFCASGLDETGGPYGYTFGSGTRLTVV.